The rows below give T cell receptor beta chains drawn from one sample of a study of shared clonotypes between healthy human individuals. This table comes from immunoSEQ multiplex PCR, and its TCRdb copy is limited to in-frame clones, with some not included. The sample lists 750,000 to 1,000,000 clones; more than 85% were seen once. Material: naive CD8+ T cells sorted from blood. Source of these receptors: a man aged 30 to 45 in good health. CDR3s include the opening cysteine and the closing phenylalanine or tryptophan.

V	J	CDR3
TRBV7-9	TRBJ1-4	CASSARGSLNEKLFF
TRBV19	TRBJ2-1	CASSIPLLRGQPGNEQFF
TRBV2	TRBJ1-2	CASSEIPSGGAYGYTF
TRBV30	TRBJ2-5	CAWDRSGGKETQYF
TRBV19	TRBJ1-1	CASSLRGLRDRRNTEAFF
TRBV28	TRBJ2-3	CASSLGVRSTDTQYF
TRBV6-6	TRBJ2-5	CASRGQIQETQYF
TRBV2	TRBJ1-5	CASSEAGGGQPQHF
TRBV4-1	TRBJ2-7	CASSQAGGTYEQYF
TRBV7-6	TRBJ2-7	CASSFPGTGINEQYF
TRBV7-9	TRBJ2-7	CASIGQGASYEQYF
TRBV30	TRBJ2-7	CAWSVLAARPYEQYF
TRBV27	TRBJ2-7	CASSLAASGSYEQYF
TRBV27	TRBJ2-7	CASSSAGQMREQYF
TRBV2	TRBJ2-7	CASSGAPTGGWYEQYF
TRBV29-1	TRBJ2-1	CSVARTGKHNEQFF
TRBV7-2	TRBJ2-2	CASSLVNRFGGYNTGELFF
TRBV9	TRBJ2-7	CASSWGGGDEQYF
TRBV2	TRBJ2-7	CASRVYEQYF
TRBV5-5	TRBJ2-5	CASSFGSNQETQYF
TRBV7-3	TRBJ2-1	CASSSPEDPHYNEQFF
TRBV27	TRBJ2-1	CASSLSGSSSYNEQFF
TRBV9	TRBJ2-7	CASSVGTSGSEQYF
TRBV28	TRBJ2-1	CASSFLAGGGNEQFF
TRBV7-7	TRBJ2-3	CASSLSTRDTQYF
TRBV5-4	TRBJ1-2	CASSGNRDYGYTF
TRBV5-5	TRBJ2-7	CASRGSPYEQYF
TRBV4-1	TRBJ2-3	CASSLQMGLAGGVDTQYF
TRBV11-3	TRBJ2-1	CASSSYSGKGYEQFF
TRBV5-6	TRBJ1-1	CASSLGLTEAFF
TRBV7-9	TRBJ1-5	CASSFLNQPQHF
TRBV29-1	TRBJ2-7	CSVGSGTSGLYEQYF
TRBV9	TRBJ2-3	CASGGTSMQYF
TRBV9	TRBJ2-5	CASSRSGSQTQYF
TRBV29-1	TRBJ2-1	CSVEGLGFSADNEQFF